This T cell receptor beta chain was identified during a study of blood T cell repertoires in COVID-19. The overall study: Collection of acute and convalescent COVID-19 samples took place in the United States, Italy and Spain.

In the study's own analysis: Reference gene primer amplification gave nucleated cell count estimates. Profiled with immunoSEQ multiplex PCR; TCRdb holds only in-frame clones, not every one. V and J calls and clone size are as listed in that table; D and trimming were resolved from the DNA. The repertoire includes approximately 200,000 clones, about nine tenths of them detected once, and roughly 4.2% sits in the top ten. The germline CDR1 and CDR2 sequences are WNHNN and SYGVQD (reference sequence). This CDR3 is built from 15 residues. Germline trimming cut 3 bases from V and 2 bases from J; bases unmatched to any gene: 6.

Sequences were obtained from peripheral blood. This clonotype was obtained from a man in his fifties with acute or convalescent COVID-19. The gene calls are TRBV10-1 and TRBJ2-5; 7 nucleotides match TRBD1. This chain's CDR3 is CASSDGTATQETQYF. In nucleotides, the CDR3 is TGCGCCAGCAGTGACGGGACAGCCACTCAAGAGACCCAGTACTTC.